The entry below describes one TCR beta chain. The CDR3 length is 12 residues. The sample originates from a study of blood T cell repertoires in COVID-19. Overall study: The origin of the acute and convalescent COVID-19 samples was the United States, Italy and Spain. Nucleic acid was either cDNA or gDNA, and it came from T cells, B-cell-depleted T cells, or PBMCs.

Original handling: Amplification from reference gene primers served as the basis for estimated nucleated cell counts. Clones were sequenced by immunoSEQ multiplex PCR, and TCRdb holds only the in-frame ones, with some missing. Clone size and V and J calls were adopted from that table, with D and trimming inferred from the DNA. The sample records about 110,000 clones, 75% to 85% being singletons. The V gene is TRBV21-1, the J gene TRBJ1-1; TRBD1, the table's D call, was not compared with the DNA. TRBV21-1 is annotated as a pseudogene. This receptor was obtained from a woman aged 55 to 70 with acute or convalescent COVID-19. Sequenced material: peripheral blood. The CDR3 nucleotides are TGTGCCAGCAGCAAGGGGGACAGGGGGGCTTTCTTT. Its protein product is CASSKGDRGAFF.